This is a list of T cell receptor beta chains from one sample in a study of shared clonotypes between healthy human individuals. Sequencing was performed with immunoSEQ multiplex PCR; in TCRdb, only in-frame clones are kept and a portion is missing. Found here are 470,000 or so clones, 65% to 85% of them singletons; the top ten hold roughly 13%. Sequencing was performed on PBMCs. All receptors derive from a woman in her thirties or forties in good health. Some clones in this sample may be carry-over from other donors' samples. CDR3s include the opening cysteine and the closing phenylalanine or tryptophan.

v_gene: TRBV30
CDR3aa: CAWSVGDYGYTF

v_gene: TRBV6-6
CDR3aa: CASSYSNGVGWVF

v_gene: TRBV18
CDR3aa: CASSPSAGHTQPQHF

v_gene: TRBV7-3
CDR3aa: CASSKWTGPYEQYF

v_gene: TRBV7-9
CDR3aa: CASSLGDRGSNQPQHF

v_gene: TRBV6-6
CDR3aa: CASSPRFGTGELFF

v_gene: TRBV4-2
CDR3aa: CASSLPGQNTGELFF

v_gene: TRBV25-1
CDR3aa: CASGGSGDGKQYF

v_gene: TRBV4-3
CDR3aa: CASSPRKNTEAFF

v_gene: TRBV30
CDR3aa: CAWRGQGGSYEQYF